This record concerns one T cell receptor beta chain sequence. Its target is not known. This specimen comes from a study of cytomegalovirus exposure and HLA in healthy donors. Germline V gives CDR1 WNHNN, CDR2 SYGVQD (reference sequence). V shed 7 bases, J shed 4 bases, and the junction held 7 bases outside the gene matches. This CDR3 has 14 amino acids. Study results and limitations: Some segments of the V type, notably TRBV6-2 and TRBV6-3, were excluded as indistinguishable. As a later analysis showed, several of the most significant clusters appeared to be linked to common viral pathogens. In a later analysis, a missense DCLRE1C variant was linked to TCR beta V- and J-gene trimming. The productive fraction for most TCR beta V segments was about 87% or about 30% in an earlier analysis.

Vbeta (60) and Jbeta (13) primers were used in the PCR. TCRdb keeps only in-frame clones here, not all; method: immunoSEQ multiplex PCR. Among about 120,000 clones listed, roughly a tenth were seen once. The source of this sequence is a woman between 18 and 29 years old in good health and CMV-seropositive. The chain combines TRBV10-1 with TRBJ1-2, with TRBD1 matching 9 bases. The sequencing input was PBMCs. The CDR3 DNA reads TGCGCCAGCAAGTACAGGGGGCAAGGCTATGGCTACACCTTC. Translation gives CASKYRGQGYGYTF.